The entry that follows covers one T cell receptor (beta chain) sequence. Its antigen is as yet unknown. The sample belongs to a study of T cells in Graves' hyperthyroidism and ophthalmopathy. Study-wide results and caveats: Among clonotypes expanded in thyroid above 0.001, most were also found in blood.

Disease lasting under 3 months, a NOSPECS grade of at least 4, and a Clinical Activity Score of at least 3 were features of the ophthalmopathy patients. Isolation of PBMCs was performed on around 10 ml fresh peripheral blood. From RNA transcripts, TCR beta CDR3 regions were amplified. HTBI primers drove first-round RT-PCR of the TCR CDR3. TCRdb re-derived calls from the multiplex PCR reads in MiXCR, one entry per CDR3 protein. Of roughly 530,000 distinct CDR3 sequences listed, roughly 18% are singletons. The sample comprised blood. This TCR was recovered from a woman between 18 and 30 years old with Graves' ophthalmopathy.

The CDR3 region is CASSPWSAGTGELFF. In nucleotides, the CDR3 is TGTGCCAGCAGCCCATGGTCAGCAGGGACCGGGGAGCTGTTTTTT. The gene calls are TRBV27 and TRBJ2-2; D is possibly TRBD1 (5 bases). Germline assignment: CDR1 MNHEY and CDR2 SMNVEV (reference sequence). The germline V and J ends were trimmed by 6 bases and 5 bases, with 16 bases remaining between them. The CDR3 consists of 15 residues.